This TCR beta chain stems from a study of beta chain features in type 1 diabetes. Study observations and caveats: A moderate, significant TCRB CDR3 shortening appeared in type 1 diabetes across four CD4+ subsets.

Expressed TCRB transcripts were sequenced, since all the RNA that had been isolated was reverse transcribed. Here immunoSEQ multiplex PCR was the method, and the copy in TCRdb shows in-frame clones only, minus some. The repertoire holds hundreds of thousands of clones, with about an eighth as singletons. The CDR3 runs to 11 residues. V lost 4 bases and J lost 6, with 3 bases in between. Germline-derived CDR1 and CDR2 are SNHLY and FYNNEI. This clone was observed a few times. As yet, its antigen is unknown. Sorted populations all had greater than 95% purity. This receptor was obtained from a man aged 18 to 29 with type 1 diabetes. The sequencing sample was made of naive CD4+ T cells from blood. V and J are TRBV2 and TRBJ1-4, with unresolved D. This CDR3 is CASSVYEKLFF. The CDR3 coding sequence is TGTGCCAGCAGTGTTTATGAAAAACTGTTTTTT.